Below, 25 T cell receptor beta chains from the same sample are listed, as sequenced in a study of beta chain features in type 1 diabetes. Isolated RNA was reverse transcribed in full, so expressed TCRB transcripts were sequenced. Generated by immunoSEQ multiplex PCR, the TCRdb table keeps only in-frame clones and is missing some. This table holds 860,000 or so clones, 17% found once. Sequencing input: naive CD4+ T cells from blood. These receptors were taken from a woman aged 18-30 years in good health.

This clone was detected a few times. The CDR3 DNA is TGTGCCAGCAGCTTTACCGGGAGAGACGAGCAGTTCTTC. This sequence encodes CASSFTGRDEQFF. The V and J genes are TRBV7-8 and TRBJ2-1, with D possibly matching TRBD2 (6 bases). Germline V gene lookup returns CDR1 SGHVS and CDR2 FQNEAQ. The CDR3 sequence is 13 residues long. V was cut by 3 bases and J by 10 bases, with 13 bases left in between.

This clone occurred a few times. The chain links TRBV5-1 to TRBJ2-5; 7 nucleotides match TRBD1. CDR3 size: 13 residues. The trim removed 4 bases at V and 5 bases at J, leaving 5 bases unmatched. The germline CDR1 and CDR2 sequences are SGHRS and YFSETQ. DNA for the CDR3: TGCGCCAGCAGCATTGACAGGGCCGAGACCCAGTACTTC. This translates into CASSIDRAETQYF.

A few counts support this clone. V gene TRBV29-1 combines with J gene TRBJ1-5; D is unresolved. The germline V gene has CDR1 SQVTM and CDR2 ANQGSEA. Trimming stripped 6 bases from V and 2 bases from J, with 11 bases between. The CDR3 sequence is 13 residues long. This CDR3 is CSVGKDGNQPQHF. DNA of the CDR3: TGCAGCGTGGGGAAGGATGGCAATCAGCCCCAGCATTTT.

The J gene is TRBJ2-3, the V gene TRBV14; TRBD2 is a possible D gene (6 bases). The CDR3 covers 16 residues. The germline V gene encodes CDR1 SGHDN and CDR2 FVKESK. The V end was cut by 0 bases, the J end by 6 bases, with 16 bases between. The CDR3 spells CASSQEKGSRGDTQYF. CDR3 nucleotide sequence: TGTGCCAGCAGCCAAGAAAAGGGCTCTCGGGGGGATACGCAGTATTTT.

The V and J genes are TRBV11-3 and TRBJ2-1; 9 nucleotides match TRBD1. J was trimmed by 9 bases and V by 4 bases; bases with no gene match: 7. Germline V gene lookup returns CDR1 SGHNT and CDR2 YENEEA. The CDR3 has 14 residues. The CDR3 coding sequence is TGTGCCAGCAGCTCGGGACAGGGAAGGGGTGAGCAGTTCTTC. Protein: CASSSGQGRGEQFF.

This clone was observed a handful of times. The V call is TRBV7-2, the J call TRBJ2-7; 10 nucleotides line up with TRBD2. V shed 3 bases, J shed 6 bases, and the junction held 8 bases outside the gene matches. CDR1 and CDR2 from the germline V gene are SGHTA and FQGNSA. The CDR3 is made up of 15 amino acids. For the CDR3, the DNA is TGTGCCAGCAGCTTTGGGAGCGGGAGGGCCCGCGAGCAGTACTTC. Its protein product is CASSFGSGRAREQYF.

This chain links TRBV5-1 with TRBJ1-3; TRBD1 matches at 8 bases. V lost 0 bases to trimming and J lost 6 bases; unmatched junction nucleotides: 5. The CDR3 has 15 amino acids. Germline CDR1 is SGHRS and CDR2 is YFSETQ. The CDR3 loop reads CASSLDPGQENTIYF. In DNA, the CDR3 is TGCGCCAGCAGCTTGGATCCGGGACAGGAAAACACCATATATTTT.

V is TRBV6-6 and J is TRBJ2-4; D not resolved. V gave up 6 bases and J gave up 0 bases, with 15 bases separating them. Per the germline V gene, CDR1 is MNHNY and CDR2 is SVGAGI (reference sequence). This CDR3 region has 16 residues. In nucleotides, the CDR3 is TGTGCCAGCAGGCTCCAAGGCCTCCAAGCCAAAAACATTCAGTACTTC. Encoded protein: CASRLQGLQAKNIQYF.

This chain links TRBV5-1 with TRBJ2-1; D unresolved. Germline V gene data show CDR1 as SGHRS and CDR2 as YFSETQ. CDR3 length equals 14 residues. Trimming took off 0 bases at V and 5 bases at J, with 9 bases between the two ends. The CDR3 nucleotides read TGCGCCAGCAGCTTGGGGTTTAGCCACAATGAGCAGTTCTTC. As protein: CASSLGFSHNEQFF.

The CDR3 DNA reads as TGTGCCAGCAGACCCGGGACAGGAGCCTACAATGAGCAGTTCTTC. Translating it yields CASRPGTGAYNEQFF. The rearrangement links TRBV2 to TRBJ2-1, with 8 bases that match TRBD1. The germline gives CDR1 SNHLY, CDR2 FYNNEI. With V trimmed by 6 bases and J by 2 bases, 6 bases remained unmatched. There are 15 residues in the CDR3.

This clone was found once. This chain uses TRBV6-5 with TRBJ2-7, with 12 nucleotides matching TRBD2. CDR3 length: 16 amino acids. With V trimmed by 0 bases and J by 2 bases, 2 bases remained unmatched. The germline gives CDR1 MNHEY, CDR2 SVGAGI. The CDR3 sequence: CASSYSWTSGAYEQYF. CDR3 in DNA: TGTGCCAGCAGTTACTCGTGGACTAGCGGGGCCTACGAGCAGTACTTC.

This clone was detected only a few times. CDR3 in DNA: TGTGCCAGCAGCAAGGACTACCTCTACGAGCAGTACTTC. It specifies CASSKDYLYEQYF. The V and J genes are TRBV5-4 and TRBJ2-7; TRBD2 is a possible D gene (6 bases). The CDR3 runs 13 residues. The germline gives CDR1 SGHNT, CDR2 YYREEE (reference sequence). V was trimmed by 4 bases and J by 3 bases, leaving 11 bases between them.

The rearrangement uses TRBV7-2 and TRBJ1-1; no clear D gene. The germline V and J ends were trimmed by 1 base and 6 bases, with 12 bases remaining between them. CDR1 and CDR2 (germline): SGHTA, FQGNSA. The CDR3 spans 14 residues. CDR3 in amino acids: CASSLGSGKSEAFF. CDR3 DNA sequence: TGTGCCAGCAGCTTAGGTTCGGGGAAGTCTGAAGCTTTCTTT. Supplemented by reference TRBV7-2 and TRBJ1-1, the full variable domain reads GAGVSQSPSNKVTEKGKDVELRCDPISGHTALYWYRQSLGQGLEFLIYFQGNSAPDKSGLPSDRFSAERTGGSVSTLTIQRTQQEDSAVYLCASSLGSGKSEAFFGQGTRLTVV.

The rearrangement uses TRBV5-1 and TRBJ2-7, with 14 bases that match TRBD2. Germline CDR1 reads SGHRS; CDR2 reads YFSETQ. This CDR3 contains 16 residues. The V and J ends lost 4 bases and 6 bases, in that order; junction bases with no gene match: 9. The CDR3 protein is CASSPQGLAGVGEQYF. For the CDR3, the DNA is TGCGCCAGCAGCCCGCAGGGACTAGCGGGAGTGGGCGAGCAGTACTTC.

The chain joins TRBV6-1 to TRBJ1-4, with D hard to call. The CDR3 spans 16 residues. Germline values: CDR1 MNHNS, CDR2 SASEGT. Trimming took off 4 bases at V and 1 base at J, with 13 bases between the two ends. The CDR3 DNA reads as TGTGCCAGCAGTGTATCTGGTATCGTAACTAATGAAAAACTGTTTTTT. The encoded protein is CASSVSGIVTNEKLFF.

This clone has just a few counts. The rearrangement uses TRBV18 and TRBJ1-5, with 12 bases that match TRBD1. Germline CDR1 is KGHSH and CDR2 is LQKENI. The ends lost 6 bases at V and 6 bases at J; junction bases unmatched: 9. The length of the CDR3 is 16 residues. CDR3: CASSNGGTGGFQPQHF. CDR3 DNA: TGTGCCAGCTCGAACGGCGGGACAGGGGGCTTTCAGCCCCAGCATTTT. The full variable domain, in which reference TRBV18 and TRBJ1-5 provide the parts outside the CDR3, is NAGVMQNPRHLVRRRGQEARLRCSPMKGHSHVYWYRQLPEEGLKFMVYLQKENIIDESGMPKERFSAEFPKEGPSILRIQQVVRGDSAAYFCASSNGGTGGFQPQHFGDGTRLSIL.

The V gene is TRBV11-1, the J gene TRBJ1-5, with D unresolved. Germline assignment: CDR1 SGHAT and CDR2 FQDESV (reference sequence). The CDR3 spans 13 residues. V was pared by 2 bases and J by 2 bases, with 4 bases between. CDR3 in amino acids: CASSLSGNQPQHF. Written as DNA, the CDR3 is TGTGCCAGCAGCTTATCGGGCAATCAGCCCCAGCATTTT. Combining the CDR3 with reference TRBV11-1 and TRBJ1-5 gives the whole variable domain EAEVAQSPRYKITEKSQAVAFWCDPISGHATLYWYRQILGQGPELLVQFQDESVVDDSQLPKDRFSAERLKGVDSTLKIQPAELGDSAMYLCASSLSGNQPQHFGDGTRLSIL.

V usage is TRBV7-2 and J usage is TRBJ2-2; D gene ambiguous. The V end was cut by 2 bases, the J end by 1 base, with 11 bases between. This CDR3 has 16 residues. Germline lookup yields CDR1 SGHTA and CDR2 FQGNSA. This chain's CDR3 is CASSLTTPKNTGELFF. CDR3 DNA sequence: TGTGCCAGCAGCTTAACGACACCCAAGAACACCGGGGAGCTGTTTTTT.

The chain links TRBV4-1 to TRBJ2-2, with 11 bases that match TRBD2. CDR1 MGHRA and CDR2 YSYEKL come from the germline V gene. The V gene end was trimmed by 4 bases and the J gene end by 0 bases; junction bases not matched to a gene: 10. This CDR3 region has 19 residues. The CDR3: CASSPASGRITANTGELFF. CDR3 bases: TGCGCCAGCAGCCCCGCTAGCGGGAGGATTACGGCGAACACCGGGGAGCTGTTTTTT.

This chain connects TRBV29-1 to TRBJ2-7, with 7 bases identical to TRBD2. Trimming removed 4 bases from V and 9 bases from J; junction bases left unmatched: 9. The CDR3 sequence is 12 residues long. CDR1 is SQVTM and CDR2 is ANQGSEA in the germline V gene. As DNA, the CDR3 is TGCAGCGTTGCCTTGCAAGCGGGACCGCAGTACTTC. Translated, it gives CSVALQAGPQYF.

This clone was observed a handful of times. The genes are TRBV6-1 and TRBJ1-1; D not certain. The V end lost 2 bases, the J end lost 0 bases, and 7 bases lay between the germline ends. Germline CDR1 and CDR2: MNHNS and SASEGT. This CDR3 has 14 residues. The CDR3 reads CASSEHSLNTEAFF. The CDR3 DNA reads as TGTGCCAGCAGTGAACACAGTTTGAACACTGAAGCTTTCTTT.

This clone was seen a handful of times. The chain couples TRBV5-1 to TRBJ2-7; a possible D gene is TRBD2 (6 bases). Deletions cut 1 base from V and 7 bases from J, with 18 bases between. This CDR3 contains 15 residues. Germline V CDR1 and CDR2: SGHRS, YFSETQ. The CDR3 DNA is TGCGCCAGCAGCTTGAATCGGATCCGACGGGAGGAGCAGTACTTC. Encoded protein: CASSLNRIRREEQYF. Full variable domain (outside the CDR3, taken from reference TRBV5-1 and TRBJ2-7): KAGVTQTPRYLIKTRGQQVTLSCSPISGHRSVSWYQQTPGQGLQFLFEYFSETQRNKGNFPGRFSGRQFSNSRSEMNVSTLELGDSALYLCASSLNRIRREEQYFGPGTRLTVT.

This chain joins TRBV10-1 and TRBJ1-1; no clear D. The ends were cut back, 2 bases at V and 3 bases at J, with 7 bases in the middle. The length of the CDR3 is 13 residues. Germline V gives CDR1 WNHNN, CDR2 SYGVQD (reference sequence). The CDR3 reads CASSERRHTEAFF. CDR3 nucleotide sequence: TGCGCCAGCAGTGAGCGGCGACACACTGAAGCTTTCTTT.

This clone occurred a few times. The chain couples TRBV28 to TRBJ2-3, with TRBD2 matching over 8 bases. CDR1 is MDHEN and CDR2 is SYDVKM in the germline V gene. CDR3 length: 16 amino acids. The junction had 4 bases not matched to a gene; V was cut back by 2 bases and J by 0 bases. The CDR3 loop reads CASSLAVAGSTDTQYF. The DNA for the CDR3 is TGTGCCAGCAGTTTAGCTGTAGCGGGAAGCACAGATACGCAGTATTTT.

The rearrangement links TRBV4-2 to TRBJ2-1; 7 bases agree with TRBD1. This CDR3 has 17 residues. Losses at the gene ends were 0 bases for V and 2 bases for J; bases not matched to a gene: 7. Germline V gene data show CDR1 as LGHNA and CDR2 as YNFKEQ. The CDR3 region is CASSQDMPGGTYNEQFF. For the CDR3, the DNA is TGTGCCAGCAGCCAAGATATGCCAGGGGGAACCTACAATGAGCAGTTCTTC.